One and the same sample provided the 29 T cell receptor beta chains below, sequenced in a study of T cells after yellow fever vaccination. TCRdb recomputed calls from the 5' RACE reads with MiXCR, one row per CDR3 protein. This sample carries 300,000 or so distinct CDR3 sequences, roughly 13% of them seen once, and the ten largest clones take roughly 0.5%. The sequenced sample was CD4+ T cells sorted from PBMCs, obtained 45 days after the yellow fever booster vaccination. All receptors come from a man aged 25-40 years who received the YFV17D yellow fever vaccine.

This clonotype was counted ten times or more. The chain recombines TRBV7-8 with TRBJ2-7; 8 nucleotides align to TRBD1. The CDR3 has 13 residues. The trim removed 5 bases at V and 3 bases at J, leaving 3 bases unmatched. Germline V gene data show CDR1 as SGHVS and CDR2 as FQNEAQ. In DNA, the CDR3 is TGTGCCAGCAGCAAAGGACAGGGCTACGAGCAGTACTTC. Its protein product is CASSKGQGYEQYF.

This clonotype showed up just a few times. The rearrangement links TRBV7-3 to TRBJ2-1; TRBD1 aligns across 8 bases. Germline V gene data show CDR1 as SGHTA and CDR2 as FQGTGA. This CDR3 is built from 15 residues. J lost 4 bases, V lost 5 bases, and 7 bases had no gene match. Here the CDR3 DNA reads TGTGCCAGCAGCGTGACAGGGGATCGATACAATGAGCAGTTCTTC. Amino acid sequence: CASSVTGDRYNEQFF.

This clonotype came up a few times. This rearrangement joins TRBV5-5 to TRBJ1-2; the D is unclear. CDR3 size: 15 residues. The V and J ends lost 2 bases and 4 bases respectively, with 15 bases between them. Germline assignment: CDR1 SGHKS and CDR2 YYEKEE (reference sequence). The CDR3 reads CASSFVGGEVYGYTF. CDR3 DNA: TGTGCCAGCAGCTTCGTGGGTGGGGAAGTCTATGGCTACACCTTC.

The chain carries TRBV5-1 and TRBJ2-1, with D possibly being TRBD2 (6 bases). Germline CDR1 is SGHRS and CDR2 is YFSETQ. The germline V and J ends were trimmed by 0 bases and 8 bases, with 15 bases remaining between them. This CDR3 has 15 amino acids. CDR3 protein: CASSLAGTLTYEQFF. In nucleotides, the CDR3 is TGCGCCAGCAGCTTGGCTGGGACTCTTACATATGAGCAGTTCTTC.

This clonotype was detected only a few times. The chain employs TRBV28 and TRBJ2-1; 7 nucleotides agree with TRBD2. The CDR3 runs to 16 residues. V lost 5 bases and J lost 2; bases outside the gene matches: 9. Germline V gives CDR1 MDHEN, CDR2 SYDVKM. The CDR3 region is CASSPGGTNAYNEQFF. For the CDR3, the DNA is TGTGCCAGCAGTCCCGGGGGGACTAACGCCTACAATGAGCAGTTCTTC.

The chain is built from TRBV12-5 and TRBJ2-1; TRBD2 aligns across 11 bases. V lost 0 bases, J lost 4 bases, and 2 bases stayed unmatched. The CDR3 has 16 residues. The germline gives CDR1 LGHNT, CDR2 FRNRAP. Here the CDR3 reads CASGLVSGGGYNEQFF. In nucleotides, the CDR3 is TGTGCTAGTGGTTTGGTTAGCGGGGGGGGATACAATGAGCAGTTCTTC.

This clonotype showed up many times. The V call is TRBV4-3, the J call TRBJ2-7, with D uncertain. Germline V gene sequence: CDR1 LGHNA, CDR2 YSLEER. V gave up 4 bases and J gave up 4 bases, with 11 bases separating them. The CDR3 is 13 amino acids. The CDR3 here is CASSRQGSYEQYF. The CDR3, as DNA: TGCGCCAGCAGCCGCCAAGGATCGTACGAGCAGTACTTC.

This clonotype has a handful of counts. CDR3 region: CASSETVGEQFF. In DNA, the CDR3 is TGTGCCAGCAGTGAAACGGTTGGCGAGCAGTTCTTC. The rearrangement uses TRBV25-1 and TRBJ2-1; D gene ambiguous. The CDR3 spans 12 residues. Trimming left V 2 bases short and J 10 bases short, with 9 bases between. Germline assignment: CDR1 MGHDK and CDR2 SYGVNS.

There are a few counts of this clonotype. One junction end disagrees with the germline gene, perhaps due to a read error. The CDR3 DNA sequence: TGCAGTGCCTCGGACAGGGGCCCCCAATTCCGGCAATTC. This sequence encodes CSASDRGPQFRQF. The V gene is TRBV20-1, the J gene TRBJ2-5; TRBD1 agrees at 9 bases. Germline assignment: CDR1 DFQATT and CDR2 SNEGSKA (reference sequence). This CDR3 comprises 13 residues.

The gene calls are TRBV15 and TRBJ2-7; D remains ambiguous. V dropped 0 bases and J dropped 7 bases, with 10 bases sitting between them. CDR1 and CDR2 from the germline V gene are LNHNV and YYDKDF (reference sequence). CDR3 size: 13 residues. CDR3: CATSRDILGEQYF. CDR3 nucleotides: TGTGCCACCAGCAGAGATATTTTGGGTGAGCAGTACTTC.

The J gene is TRBJ1-1, the V gene TRBV20-1; 8 bases are a match to TRBD1. The germline gives CDR1 DFQATT, CDR2 SNEGSKA (reference sequence). The trim removed 4 bases at V and 10 bases at J, leaving 8 bases unmatched. The CDR3 loop spans 12 amino acids. The CDR3 nucleotides are TGCAGTGCTACTAAGACAGGGGTCGGAGCTTTCTTT. Protein sequence: CSATKTGVGAFF.

The table lists this clonotype with a few counts. The chain couples TRBV5-1 to TRBJ2-1; 8 bases are shared with TRBD2. V gave up 7 bases and J gave up 5 bases; unmatched junction bases: 8. The germline V gene encodes CDR1 SGHRS and CDR2 YFSETQ. The CDR3 contains 14 residues. DNA for the CDR3: TGCGCCAGCGGTCCGGGACTAGGAGACAATGAGCAGTTCTTC. Residues: CASGPGLGDNEQFF.

The rearrangement joins TRBV30 to TRBJ2-7; 7 bases align to TRBD1. Germline assignment: CDR1 GTSNPN and CDR2 SVGIG (reference sequence). The CDR3 has 12 amino acids. With 3 bases clipped from V and 5 bases from J, the junction kept 4 bases outside the gene matches. The CDR3 region has the DNA TGTGCCTGGAGCTCACAGGGGAACGAGCAGTACTTC. The encoded protein is CAWSSQGNEQYF.

The chain joins TRBV27 to TRBJ2-7; 9 bases line up with TRBD1. Germline V lookup: CDR1 MNHEY, CDR2 SMNVEV (reference sequence). CDR3 size: 16 residues. V shed 2 bases and J 3 bases; nucleotides not matched to a gene: 8. The CDR3 region is CASSLAPGQGFYEQYF. CDR3 DNA: TGTGCCAGCAGTTTAGCCCCGGGACAGGGTTTCTACGAGCAGTACTTC.

The V gene is TRBV12-3 or TRBV12-4, the J gene TRBJ1-3, with D maybe TRBD1 (6 bases). The V end lost 9 bases, the J end lost 0 bases, and 9 bases lay between the germline ends. The CDR3 totals 13 residues. The CDR3 coding sequence is TGTGCCAGTGACAGGCACTCTGGAAACACCATATATTTT. Amino acids: CASDRHSGNTIYF.

This clonotype has a handful of counts. The chain employs TRBV24-1 and TRBJ2-6; 7 bases fit TRBD1. CDR1 is KGHDR and CDR2 is SFDVKD in the germline V gene. V gave up 4 bases and J gave up 2 bases; unmatched junction bases: 4. The CDR3 loop spans 16 amino acids. In DNA form, the CDR3 reads TGTGCCACCAGTGACCCGACAGGGCCTGGGGCCAACGTCCTGACTTTC. As protein: CATSDPTGPGANVLTF.

The chain is built from TRBV10-2 and TRBJ2-1, with 7 nucleotides matching TRBD2. From germline, CDR1 is WSHSY and CDR2 SAAADI. J lost 6 bases, V lost 0 bases, and 8 bases had no gene match. The CDR3 sequence is 16 residues long. The CDR3 coding sequence is TGCGCCAGCAGTGAGTCGGCTAGCGGACAATTCAATGAGCAGTTCTTC. As protein: CASSESASGQFNEQFF.

This clonotype has just a few counts. This chain links TRBV5-1 with TRBJ1-1; D is unclear. V dropped 0 bases and J dropped 0 bases, with 9 bases sitting between them. Germline V gives CDR1 SGHRS, CDR2 YFSETQ. The CDR3 has 15 amino acids. CDR3: CASSLVVDVNTEAFF. Written as DNA, the CDR3 is TGCGCCAGCAGCTTGGTGGTGGACGTGAACACTGAAGCTTTCTTT.

V and J are TRBV3-1 and TRBJ2-1, with D tentatively TRBD1 (5 bases). V was trimmed by 1 base and J by 7 bases, leaving 14 bases between them. Germline V gene data show CDR1 as LGHDT and CDR2 as YNNKEL (reference sequence). This CDR3 is 15 amino acids long. The CDR3 here is CASSQAQGIWNEQFF. CDR3 nucleotides: TGTGCCAGCAGCCAAGCCCAGGGAATTTGGAATGAGCAGTTCTTC.

This clonotype was observed a handful of times. The rearrangement joins TRBV15 to TRBJ2-3; 12 nucleotides agree with TRBD2. Trimming removed 1 base from V and 5 bases from J; junction bases left unmatched: 4. Germline CDR1 and CDR2: LNHNV and YYDKDF (reference sequence). The CDR3 length is 16 residues. This chain's CDR3 is CATSRGASGRVDTQYF. The CDR3, as DNA: TGTGCCACCAGCAGAGGGGCTAGCGGGAGGGTAGATACGCAGTATTTT.

The chain employs TRBV23-1 and TRBJ2-2; D gene ambiguous. TRBV23-1 is an open reading frame whose function is uncertain. CDR3 length: 15 amino acids. The V and J ends lost 4 bases and 4 bases respectively, with 13 bases between them. The CDR3 loop reads CASSRSGDGTGELFF. As DNA, the CDR3 is TGCGCCAGCAGTCGCTCAGGAGATGGCACCGGGGAGCTGTTTTTT.

About this clonotype: Likely a read error: the CDR3 ends without its conserved phenylalanine or tryptophan. Because the CDR3's place on the DNA is in doubt, the DNA is left out and the CDR3 is given as listed by TCRdb. This chain joins TRBV6-6 and TRBJ1-1. The germline gives CDR1 MNHNY, CDR2 SVGAGI (reference sequence). Inclusive of both ends, the CDR3 amounts to 11 amino acids. This chain's CDR3 is CASRQPRGLSL.

This clonotype showed up just a few times. The chain links TRBV12-3 or TRBV12-4 to TRBJ2-2, with TRBD2 matching 9 bases. The CDR3 length is 19 residues. Trimming took 5 bases from V and 7 from J; bases not matched to a gene: 20. CDR3 in amino acids: CASSLGTVLRLAVGGELFF. CDR3 nucleotide sequence: TGTGCCAGCAGTCTCGGGACAGTCCTGCGACTAGCGGTCGGCGGGGAGCTGTTTTTT.

This clonotype occurred a few times. J is TRBJ2-5 and V is TRBV7-2; D remains unclear. Trimming removed 1 base at V and 5 bases at J, with 14 bases between. The CDR3 contains 15 residues. Per germline, CDR1 SGHTA and CDR2 FQGNSA. Here the CDR3 DNA reads TGTGCCAGCAGCTTAGTTGGTGATCGGCGGGAGACCCAGTACTTC. Its protein is CASSLVGDRRETQYF.

The chain is built from TRBV5-4 and TRBJ2-7; 11 positions match TRBD1. With V trimmed by 5 bases and J by 3 bases, 7 bases remained unmatched. The germline CDR1 and CDR2 sequences are SGHNT and YYREEE (reference sequence). The CDR3 is made up of 15 amino acids. The CDR3 coding sequence is TGTGCCAGCAGGAAACCGGGACAGGGGGACTACGAGCAGTACTTC. Protein: CASRKPGQGDYEQYF.

This clonotype showed up just a few times. The chain couples TRBV7-2 to TRBJ2-3; tentatively, D is TRBD1 (6 bases). Trimming pared 5 bases from V and 1 base from J, leaving 13 bases between. Germline lookup yields CDR1 SGHTA and CDR2 FQGNSA. CDR3 length: 15 residues. This chain's CDR3 is CASSRGQPGTDTQYF. CDR3 nucleotides: TGTGCCAGCAGCCGGGGACAACCTGGCACAGATACGCAGTATTTT.

This rearrangement joins TRBV5-8 to TRBJ1-2, with 7 positions matching TRBD1. Losses at the gene ends were 3 bases for V and 4 bases for J; bases not matched to a gene: 9. The germline V gene encodes CDR1 SGHTS and CDR2 YDEGEE. The CDR3 sequence is 15 residues long. CDR3 residues: CASSYDREPTYGYTF. The CDR3 coding sequence is TGTGCCAGCAGCTATGACAGGGAGCCCACCTATGGCTACACCTTC.

Only a few counts were recorded for this clonotype. The chain is built from TRBV12-3 or TRBV12-4 and TRBJ2-3; 9 positions match TRBD2. The CDR3 spans 17 residues. J lost 10 bases, V lost 5 bases, and 19 bases had no gene match. CDR3 nucleotide sequence: TGTGCCAGCAGTCCCAGTCTAGCGGGGTCGAGCGGAAAAGCGCAGTATTTT. It encodes CASSPSLAGSSGKAQYF.

This clonotype has just a few counts. J is TRBJ2-1 and V is TRBV7-3, with 10 bases matching TRBD2. V shed 5 bases, J shed 6 bases, and the junction held 7 bases outside the gene matches. Germline V gene lookup returns CDR1 SGHTA and CDR2 FQGTGA. The CDR3 is 15 residues long. The CDR3 loop is CASSLGTSVINEQFF. In nucleotides, the CDR3 is TGTGCCAGCAGCCTCGGGACTAGCGTGATCAATGAGCAGTTCTTC.